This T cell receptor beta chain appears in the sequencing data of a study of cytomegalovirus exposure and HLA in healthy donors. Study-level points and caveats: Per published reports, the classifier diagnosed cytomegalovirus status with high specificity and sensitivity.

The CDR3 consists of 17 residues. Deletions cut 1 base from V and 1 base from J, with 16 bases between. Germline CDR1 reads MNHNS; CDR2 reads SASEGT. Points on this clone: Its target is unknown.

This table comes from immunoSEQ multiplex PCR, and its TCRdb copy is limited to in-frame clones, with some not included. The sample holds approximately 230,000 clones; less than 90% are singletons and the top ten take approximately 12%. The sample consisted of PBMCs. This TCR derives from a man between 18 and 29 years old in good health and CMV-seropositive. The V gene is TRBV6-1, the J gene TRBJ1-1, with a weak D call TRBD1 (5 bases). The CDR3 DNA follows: TGTGCCAGCAGTGAAGGTTTGGGAAGCGGGGCGAACACTGAAGCTTTCTTT. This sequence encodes CASSEGLGSGANTEAFF.